The 2 T cell receptor beta chains listed next were all sequenced from one sample in a study of blood T cell repertoires in COVID-19. The assay was immunoSEQ multiplex PCR, and TCRdb's table has in-frame clones only and misses some. Among around 200,000 clones listed, more than 70% were seen once. Material for sequencing was peripheral blood. These receptors originate from a man aged 45-65 years with active or convalescent COVID-19.

The chain carries TRBV7-2 and TRBJ2-5; D remains ambiguous. Per the germline V gene, CDR1 is SGHTA and CDR2 is FQGNSA. This CDR3 contains 12 residues. Trimming removed 0 bases from V and 5 bases from J, with 4 bases in between. The CDR3 nucleotides read TGTGCCAGCAGCTTAGCCGGGGAGACCCAGTACTTC. Translation: CASSLAGETQYF.

The chain carries TRBV2 and TRBJ1-4; D is possibly TRBD1 (6 bases). The CDR3 covers 14 residues. Between the trimmed V and J ends, which lost 9 bases and 8 bases, there was a span of 19 bases. Germline-derived CDR1 and CDR2 are SNHLY and FYNNEI. The chain's CDR3 is CARLTGRGEEKLFF. In DNA form, the CDR3 reads TGTGCCAGATTAACAGGGAGAGGAGAGGAAAAACTGTTTTTT.